The sequence of this T cell receptor (beta chain) was determined in a study of human T cells and chemical hapten exposure. Overall study context: Sensitization employed 2% DPC on approximately 2 cm by approximately 2 cm of upper inner arm skin. 0.01% DPC was applied to the upper back in patch tests, which were read at 6 days.

As for this clonotype: Its antigen is unknown.

Time point in this sample: patch test 3, about 24 weeks after DPC sensitization. Noted treatment: therapeutic diphenylcyclopropenone sensitization with weekly scalp DPC. Study findings and constraints: Expanded TCRs showed more large CDR3 clusters than pre-sensitization or healthy control sets.

Per the original data handling: There were a median of approximately 88,000 TCRs per sample, with a range from 23,224 to 690,600. TCRdb analysed the RACE reads with MiXCR anew, one entry per CDR3 protein. What appears here as the V and J calls and clone size reflects TCRdb's work, not the paper's. The table has 180,000 or so distinct CDR3 sequences, 24% seen once. V was clipped by 1 base and J by 1 base, with 4 bases between them. CDR1 and CDR2 from the germline V gene are LGHNA and YNFKEQ. The CDR3 contains 14 residues. The receptor was isolated from a woman between 40 and 50 years old with alopecia areata. Some clones in this sample may be carry-over from other donors' samples. The sequences come from whole blood, collected in connection with sensitization to the hapten diphenylcyclopropenone (DPC). The chain has TRBV4-2 and TRBJ1-4; D unresolved. CDR3 DNA: TGTGCCAGCAGCCAAGGGGGAACTAATGAAAAACTGTTTTTT. This gives the protein CASSQGGTNEKLFF.